This TCR beta chain came from a study of T-cell reconstitution after alpha-beta-depleted transplantation in children. Germline V gene sequence: CDR1 SGHAT, CDR2 FQNNGV. This CDR3 spans 12 amino acids. V was pared by 7 bases and J by 4 bases, with 10 bases between. Unique molecular identifiers were used in preparing the TCRbeta library. Using its own MiXCR run on the PCR reads, TCRdb lists one record per CDR3 protein. This table holds around 410,000 distinct CDR3 sequences, roughly a tenth found once. The receptor was isolated from a human donor who donated a stem cell graft to a child with acute myeloid leukemia. The rearrangement links TRBV11-2 to TRBJ2-5; possibly TRBD2 for D (6 bases). The sample here was PBMCs from the stem cell graft donor, taken from the stem cell graft. The CDR3 DNA follows: TGTGCCAGCAAGCGGGTCTTAGAGACCCAGTACTTC. This translates into CASKRVLETQYF.